This T cell receptor beta chain was captured in a study of blood T cell repertoires in COVID-19. Generated by immunoSEQ multiplex PCR, the TCRdb table keeps only in-frame clones and is missing some. The data show more than 400,000 clones, about nine tenths seen once. CDR3 size: 13 residues. The trim removed 5 bases at V and 8 bases at J, leaving 3 bases unmatched. Sequenced: PBMCs or T cells enriched from blood (not recorded which). The clonotype was recovered from a woman aged 18-29 years who had recovered from COVID-19. The chain joins TRBV12-3 or TRBV12-4 to TRBJ1-3; TRBD1 aligns across 10 bases. The CDR3 DNA follows: TGTGCCAGCAGTGGGACAGGGGACGACACCATATATTTT. Translating it yields CASSGTGDDTIYF.